This entry is about one TCR beta chain. Its target is unknown. This sample is drawn from a study of graft-versus-host responses after intestinal transplantation. The V gene's germline CDR1 is SGHNT and CDR2 YENEEA. V gave up 5 bases and J gave up 9 bases, with 8 bases separating them. This CDR3 has 11 residues. Clones were sequenced by immunoSEQ multiplex PCR, and TCRdb holds only the in-frame ones, with some missing. The sample lists 80,000 to 100,000 clones, 92% occurring once. The origin of this receptor is a human donor who received an intestinal transplant. V is TRBV11-3 and J is TRBJ2-1; maybe TRBD2 (5 bases). Specimen: unstimulated CD4+ T cells sorted from spleen or lymph node cells, collected before intestinal transplant. The CDR3 spells CASSDEGEQFF. In DNA form, the CDR3 reads TGTGCCAGCAGCGACGAGGGTGAGCAGTTCTTC.